The rows below give T cell receptor beta chains drawn from one sample of a study of control samples from healthy donors and cancer patients. Sequencing used immunoSEQ multiplex PCR; TCRdb keeps in-frame clones, though not all of them. Found here are around 250,000 clones, over 75% of them singletons; the top ten hold about an eighth. The sequenced material came from PBMCs. The receptors originated from a woman aged 60 to 75 with lung cancer. Each CDR3 is given without its conserved first and last residue.

j_call | v_call | cdr3_aa
TRBJ2-7 | TRBV6-1 | ASSERSGGYEQY
TRBJ1-2 | TRBV6-5 | ASQLDGTNYGYT
TRBJ1-4 | TRBV30 | AWSVSWGTNEKLF
TRBJ2-1 | TRBV6-1 | ASSEVGSEQF
TRBJ1-1 | TRBV16 | ASSVEHGTLAF
TRBJ2-2 | TRBV7-2 | ASSLAEAGHTGELF
TRBJ2-5 | TRBV19 | ASSETGGSVLQETQY
TRBJ1-1 | TRBV6-6 | ASSVTGGSTEAF
TRBJ2-5 | TRBV9 | ASSVGQGGETQY
TRBJ1-1 | TRBV3-1/TRBV3-2 | ASSLEGLGAF
TRBJ1-2 | TRBV5-8 | ASSNSGMAYT